The subject of this entry is one TCR beta chain. This clone's antigen is unknown. Per-nucleotide qualities are absent, and no much larger clonotype sits a single base away. This sample was included in a study of OX40 agonist ivuxolimab in advanced cancers. Background on the whole study: The costimulatory receptor OX40 (CD134) was targeted by ivuxolimab, a fully human IgG2 agonistic monoclonal antibody. Prior anti-PD-1, anti-PD-L1 or anti-CTLA-4 therapy was permitted, and approximately 40% of dose-escalation patients had received checkpoint inhibitors. Of the roughly 52 dose-escalation patients, hepatocellular carcinoma was present in roughly 19, melanoma in around 15, renal cell carcinoma in 9 and head and neck cancer in 9. The purpose of peripheral TCRbeta sequencing was to test whether ivuxolimab changed TCR sequence diversity and led to clonal T-cell expansion. In the dose-escalation cohort, approximately 82% of patients were male, and the mean age was 60 years with a range of roughly 23 to 79. The paper reports the monotherapy dose-escalation portion (N = 52 patients) of the phase I ivuxolimab trial. Partial responses occurred in three dose-escalation patients, of whom one had hepatocellular carcinoma and two had cutaneous melanoma. Intravenous ivuxolimab was administered to patients every 2 weeks at six dose levels: 0.01, 0.1, 0.3, 1.5, 3 and 10 mg/kg.

V is pared back by 5 bases and J by 9 bases, with 14 bases lying between the germline termini. Sequences LNHDA (CDR1) and SQIVND (CDR2) are obtained from the germline V gene (reference sequence). Its CDR3 holds 13 amino acids, cysteine through phenylalanine. Only the CDR3 part of the read is kept: 39 bases, read in frame from the first base. On the study overall, not on this receptor specifically: At doses of 0.1 to 3.0 mg/kg, clonal expansion of both CD4+ and CD8+ T cells in blood was seen between baseline and week 6. In the 0.1-3.0 mg/kg groups, partial responders had among the lowest normalized peripheral clonal expansion, particularly in CD8+ T cells. Low levels of normalized T-cell clonal expansion were also seen in some patients who did not respond. On average, CD8+ T cells showed more expanded clones than CD4+ T cells after ivuxolimab. Which antigens the clonally expanded peripheral T cells were specific for was not determined.

The trial excluded patients who had a history of autoimmune disease or were on systemic immunosuppression. Peripheral blood for TCR sequencing was collected from all dose cohorts at baseline, on cycle 4 day 1, and on cycle 7 day 1. The samples were taken from a phase I, first-in-human, multicenter, open-label dose-escalation trial of ivuxolimab. Adults with locally advanced or metastatic melanoma, renal cell carcinoma, hepatocellular carcinoma or head and neck squamous cell carcinoma were enrolled in the trial. Before TCR sequencing, CD4+ and CD8+ T cells were separately sorted from peripheral blood. Genomic DNA was isolated from the sorted cells so that the TCRbeta CDR3 region could be sequenced. The immunoSEQ Assay was used to sequence the TCRbeta CDR3 regions. The table was pulled from immuneACCESS by TCRdb, which kept in-frame rearrangements only. Such tables lose some clones; where checked, under half of the loss comes from unresolved V genes, and the rest has no known cause. This sample is represented by under 85,000 clones; about 86% of them were singletons. The ten largest account for approximately 2% of the sample.

The material sequenced was CD4+ or CD8+ T cells sorted from blood, taken in a trial of the OX40 agonist ivuxolimab. Here the chain combines TRBV19 and TRBJ2-1, with no D gene named confidently. This TCR came from an adult with an advanced solid tumor such as melanoma, head and neck, liver or kidney cancer. The CDR3 region: CASSSGPTGEQFF. The sequenced DNA: TGTGCCAGTAGTTCAGGACCAACGGGTGAGCAGTTCTTC.